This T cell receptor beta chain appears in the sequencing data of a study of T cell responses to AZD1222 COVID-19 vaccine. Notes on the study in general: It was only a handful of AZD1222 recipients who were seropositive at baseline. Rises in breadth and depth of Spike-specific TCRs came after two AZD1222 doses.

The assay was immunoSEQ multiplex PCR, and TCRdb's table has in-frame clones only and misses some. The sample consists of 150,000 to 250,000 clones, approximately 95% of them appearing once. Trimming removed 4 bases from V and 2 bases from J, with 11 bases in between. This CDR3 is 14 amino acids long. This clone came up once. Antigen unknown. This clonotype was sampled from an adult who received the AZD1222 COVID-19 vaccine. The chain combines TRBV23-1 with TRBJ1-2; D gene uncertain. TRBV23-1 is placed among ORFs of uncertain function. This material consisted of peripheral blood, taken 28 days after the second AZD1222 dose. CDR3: CASSRPGWNYGYTF. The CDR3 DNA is TGCGCCAGCAGTCGCCCGGGGTGGAACTATGGCTACACCTTC.